One sample yielded the 17 T cell receptor beta chains listed below, sequenced in a study of patients and donors after allogeneic stem cell transplantation (dated by TCRdb to the early 2020s). The library was generated by RT-PCR. Sequencing took place on a NextSeq 550. TCRdb trimmed public reads at Q25 via fastp, called clones via MiXCR and kept in-frame beta chains. CDR3 protein sequences are deduplicated, and each keeps its most common genes and DNA. Here the sample has approximately 170,000 distinct CDR3 sequences; 24% occur a single time. The ten largest clones capture more than 25% of the sample. Sequenced sample: blood, either unsorted or a sorted T cell fraction (not recorded which). The receptors come from a human donor who was either an allogeneic HSCT recipient or a stem cell or donor lymphocyte infusion donor (not recorded which). It is not recorded whose cells these are; they may come from a transplant donor.

V is TRBV20-1 and J is TRBJ1-2; the D gene is possibly TRBD1 (5 bases). V was pared by 2 bases and J by 4 bases, with 20 bases between. CDR3 length equals 16 residues. The germline V gene has CDR1 DFQATT and CDR2 SNEGSKA (reference sequence). The CDR3 loop is CSARIPPGPIPYGYTF. As DNA, the CDR3 is TGCAGTGCTAGAATTCCTCCGGGACCTATCCCCTATGGCTACACCTTC.

The chain combines TRBV11-2 with TRBJ2-3; D remains unclear. V gave up 10 bases and J gave up 0 bases, with 11 bases separating them. Looked up from germline, CDR1 is SGHAT and CDR2 is FQNNGV. The CDR3 runs 13 residues. The CDR3 is CATLQPSTDTQYF. For the CDR3, the DNA is TGTGCCACCCTACAGCCTAGCACAGATACGCAGTATTTT. Using reference TRBV11-2 and TRBJ2-3 for the parts outside the CDR3, the full variable domain is EAGVAQSPRYKIIEKRQSVAFWCNPISGHATLYWYQQILGQGPKLLIQFQNNGVVDDSQLPKDRFSAERLKGVDSTLKIQPAKLEDSAVYLCATLQPSTDTQYFGPGTRLTVL.

This clonotype was detected only a few times. The chain links TRBV3-1 to TRBJ1-6; the match to TRBD1 covers 7 bases. Germline values: CDR1 LGHDT, CDR2 YNNKEL (reference sequence). CDR3 length: 17 residues. Trimming at V came to 0 bases and at J to 9 bases, leaving 11 bases not matched to a gene. Here the CDR3 DNA reads TGTGCCAGCAGCCAAGAATTTGGCAGGGGGACGTTTTCACCCCTCCACTTT. This sequence encodes CASSQEFGRGTFSPLHF. Combining the CDR3 with reference TRBV3-1 and TRBJ1-6 gives the whole variable domain DTAVSQTPKYLVTQMGNDKSIKCEQNLGHDTMYWYKQDSKKFLKIMFSYNNKELIINETVPNRFSPKSPDKAHLNLHINSLELGDSAVYFCASSQEFGRGTFSPLHFGNGTRLTVT.

The chain is built from TRBV19 and TRBJ1-1, with D hard to call. CDR1 and CDR2 from the germline V gene are LNHDA and SQIVND (reference sequence). This CDR3 is built from 13 residues. Trimming cost V 2 bases and J 4 bases, with 8 bases left between them. CDR3 sequence: CASSIPPGTEAFF. DNA of the CDR3: TGTGCCAGTAGTATACCTCCGGGCACTGAAGCTTTCTTT.

This clonotype has more than one count but fewer than ten. The chain uses TRBV6-2 or TRBV6-3 and TRBJ2-2, with D perhaps matching TRBD2 (6 bases). V lost 6 bases and J lost 0, with 14 bases in between. This CDR3 spans 16 amino acids. Germline CDR1 and CDR2: MNHEY and SVGEGT. The CDR3 sequence is CASSEWRGANTGELFF. CDR3 DNA sequence: TGTGCCAGCAGCGAGTGGCGGGGAGCGAACACCGGGGAGCTGTTTTTT.

The table lists this clonotype with a few counts. The V and J genes are TRBV24-1 and TRBJ2-3; 9 nucleotides match TRBD2. The V segment lost 5 bases and the J segment 5 bases; nucleotides outside the gene matches: 13. CDR3 length equals 17 residues. CDR1 is KGHDR, CDR2 SFDVKD, per germline. The CDR3 loop reads CATSGEGLAWLGDTQYF. The CDR3 DNA sequence: TGTGCCACCAGTGGAGAAGGACTAGCGTGGTTAGGAGATACGCAGTATTTT.

The V call is TRBV7-9, the J call TRBJ2-1; possibly TRBD2 for D (5 bases). The ends were cut back, 0 bases at V and 6 bases at J, with 12 bases in the middle. Germline CDR1 reads SEHNR; CDR2 reads FQNEAQ (reference sequence). This CDR3 region has 15 residues. This CDR3 is CASSLARLPLNEQFF. CDR3 nucleotide sequence: TGTGCCAGCAGCTTAGCGCGACTACCCCTCAATGAGCAGTTCTTC. Looking up the rest from reference TRBV7-9 and TRBJ2-1 gives the full variable domain: DTGVSQNPRHKITKRGQNVTFRCDPISEHNRLYWYRQTLGQGPEFLTYFQNEAQLEKSRLLSDRFSAERPKGSFSTLEIQRTEQGDSAMYLCASSLARLPLNEQFFGPGTRLTVL.

The CDR3 region is CASTPGGDRTWYEQYF. For the CDR3, the DNA is TGTGCCAGCACCCCAGGCGGGGACAGGACTTGGTACGAGCAGTACTTC. The chain joins TRBV25-1 to TRBJ2-7; TRBD1 aligns across 8 bases. V was clipped by 7 bases and J by 4 bases; unmatched bases: 15. Germline CDR1 reads MGHDK; CDR2 reads SYGVNS. The CDR3 consists of 16 residues.

The sample holds many counts of this clonotype. The V call is TRBV7-8, the J call TRBJ2-5; D uncertain. The germline V and J ends were trimmed by 8 bases and 1 base, with 14 bases remaining between them. The CDR3 totals 14 residues. The V gene's germline CDR1 is SGHVS and CDR2 FQNEAQ. CDR3 sequence (DNA): TGTGCCAGCGGATTATGGCCCCTCCAAGAGACCCAGTACTTC. Protein: CASGLWPLQETQYF.

The genes are TRBV7-2 and TRBJ1-1; no reliable D call. The CDR3 spans 14 residues. The germline gives CDR1 SGHTA, CDR2 FQGNSA. With 6 bases removed from V and 10 bases from J, the gap between germline ends came to 21 bases. The DNA of the CDR3 is TGTGCCAGCAGTTTACTTAGACGGTTCTTTGGAGCTTTCTTT. Encoded protein: CASSLLRRFFGAFF.

This clonotype has just a few counts. The chain is built from TRBV5-1 and TRBJ1-4; tentative D call: TRBD1 (5 bases). The V end lost 4 bases, the J end lost 5 bases, and 18 bases lay between the germline ends. CDR1 SGHRS and CDR2 YFSETQ come from the germline V gene. This CDR3 is built from 16 residues. CDR3 protein: CASSNGGGPLNEKLFF. The CDR3 DNA is TGCGCCAGCAGCAATGGGGGGGGACCCCTAAATGAAAAACTGTTTTTT.

The chain combines TRBV3-1 with TRBJ2-7; D ambiguous. The CDR3 has 13 amino acids. Germline loops: CDR1 LGHDT, CDR2 YNNKEL (reference sequence). Trimming took 6 bases from V and 5 from J, leaving 14 bases between them. The CDR3 reads CASSPRGGDEQYF. CDR3 sequence (DNA): TGTGCCAGCAGTCCAAGAGGTGGGGACGAGCAGTACTTC.

In this sample, this clonotype turned up a few times. This rearrangement joins TRBV12-3 or TRBV12-4 to TRBJ1-2; possible D gene TRBD1, 6 bases. With 1 base removed from V and 8 bases from J, the gap between germline ends came to 14 bases. The CDR3 sequence is 14 residues long. The CDR3 here is CASSLGNRAGGYTF. CDR3 bases: TGTGCCAGCAGTTTAGGAAACAGGGCAGGGGGCTACACCTTC.

This clonotype has more than one count but fewer than ten. V and J are TRBV20-1 and TRBJ2-3, with 7 bases fitting TRBD2. After removal of 3 bases from V and 2 bases from J, the junction contained 5 bases not matched to a gene. This CDR3 is built from 14 residues. Germline V gene lookup returns CDR1 DFQATT and CDR2 SNEGSKA (reference sequence). As DNA, the CDR3 is TGCAGTGCTAGTTTGGGACTACCCACAGATACGCAGTATTTT. It yields the protein CSASLGLPTDTQYF.

This clonotype was seen a few times. CDR3 coding DNA: TGCAGTGCTCCAGAGGCGAGCAATCAGCCCCAGCATTTT. Translation gives CSAPEASNQPQHF. The chain links TRBV20-1 to TRBJ1-5; D unclear. The length of the CDR3 is 13 residues. In germline, CDR1 is DFQATT, CDR2 SNEGSKA (reference sequence). V lost 5 bases and J lost 1, with 9 bases in between.

This clonotype was seen a handful of times. This chain uses TRBV7-8 with TRBJ1-3; D is uncertain. Germline values: CDR1 SGHVS, CDR2 FQNEAQ. V lost 1 base and J lost 0, with 13 bases in between. This CDR3 comprises 17 residues. The CDR3 DNA is TGTGCCAGCAGCTTAGACTCCGACAAGAGCTCTGGAAACACCATATATTTT. Its protein is CASSLDSDKSSGNTIYF.

J is TRBJ2-1 and V is TRBV5-1; 10 nucleotides agree with TRBD2. The CDR3 covers 14 residues. V shed 0 bases and J 12 bases; nucleotides not matched to a gene: 6. CDR1 is SGHRS and CDR2 is YFSETQ in the germline V gene. CDR3 nucleotide sequence: TGCGCCAGCAGCTTGGTACTAGCGGGGAGTGGGCAGTTCTTC. Translation gives CASSLVLAGSGQFF.